These T cell receptor beta chains were read from a single sample in a study of blood T cell repertoires in COVID-19. Some clones are missing from TCRdb's copy, which holds only in-frame ones; the method was immunoSEQ multiplex PCR. In the table there are about 8,300 clones, 80% to 90% of which are singletons. Input material: peripheral blood. These receptors were obtained from a human donor in a cohort sampled during active COVID-19. CDR3s include the opening cysteine and the closing phenylalanine or tryptophan. D genes are given only for firm matches. Clone size is shown for a subset of rows, as once, few, many or a class of expanded clone.

D: TRBD1
J: TRBJ1-2
size: .
V: TRBV5-1
CDR3: CASRLWAGGIYGYTF
DNA: TGCGCCAGCAGGCTGTGGGCAGGGGGGATCTATGGCTACACCTTC

D: .
J: TRBJ2-5
size: .
V: TRBV7-9
CDR3: CASSSLLGARETQYF
DNA: TGTGCCAGCAGCTCACTATTGGGAGCTAGGGAGACCCAGTACTTC

D: .
J: TRBJ2-7
size: once
V: TRBV28
CDR3: CASSSHQGQYF
DNA: TGTGCCAGCAGTTCGCACCAGGGGCAGTACTTC

D: .
J: TRBJ2-1
size: .
V: TRBV6-5
CDR3: CASMEGTYNEQFF
DNA: TGTGCCAGCATGGAGGGAACCTACAATGAGCAGTTCTTC

D: TRBD2
J: TRBJ2-7
size: .
V: TRBV28
CDR3: CASRVAGVSYEQYF
DNA: TGTGCCAGCAGGGTAGCGGGAGTTTCCTACGAGCAGTACTTC

D: TRBD2
J: TRBJ2-1
size: once
V: TRBV11-2
CDR3: CASSLVLGLAGPEQFF
DNA: TGTGCCAGCAGCTTAGTTTTAGGACTAGCGGGACCCGAGCAGTTCTTC

D: .
J: TRBJ1-1
size: .
V: TRBV2
CDR3: CASSEGRGNTEAFF
DNA: TGTGCCAGCAGTGAAGGCAGGGGCAACACTGAAGCTTTCTTT

D: TRBD1
J: TRBJ1-5
size: .
V: TRBV19
CDR3: CASVGQVDQPQHF
DNA: TGTGCCAGCGTAGGACAGGTAGATCAGCCCCAGCATTTT

D: .
J: TRBJ2-7
size: .
V: TRBV6-5
CDR3: CASTSWPGMAYEQYF
DNA: TGTGCCAGCACCTCCTGGCCGGGGATGGCGTACGAGCAGTACTTC

D: TRBD1
J: TRBJ1-1
size: .
V: TRBV11-2
CDR3: CASSSRTGVFF
DNA: TGTGCCAGCAGCTCCCGGACAGGAGTATTCTTT

D: TRBD1
J: TRBJ2-5
size: .
V: TRBV30
CDR3: CAWKGATPGGTQYF
DNA: TGTGCCTGGAAGGGAGCGACTCCAGGGGGGACCCAGTACTTC

D: .
J: TRBJ2-4
size: .
V: TRBV7-9
CDR3: CASSFSPEYIQYF
DNA: TGTGCCAGCAGCTTCTCCCCCGAGTACATTCAGTACTTC

D: TRBD2
J: TRBJ2-1
size: .
V: TRBV28
CDR3: CASSPGTSGRGDEQFF
DNA: TGTGCCAGCAGTCCGGGGACTAGCGGGAGAGGCGATGAGCAGTTCTTC

D: .
J: TRBJ2-7
size: .
V: TRBV6-1
CDR3: CASSESGAIYEQYF
DNA: TGTGCCAGCAGTGAATCAGGGGCGATCTACGAGCAGTACTTC

D: .
J: TRBJ2-7
size: .
V: TRBV10-2
CDR3: CASSQGPYEQYF
DNA: TGCGCCAGCAGTCAGGGCCCCTACGAGCAGTACTTC

D: TRBD1
J: TRBJ1-2
size: .
V: TRBV5-4
CDR3: CASSVTGTGHGYTF
DNA: TGTGCCAGCAGCGTCACCGGGACAGGCCATGGCTACACCTTC

D: TRBD1
J: TRBJ2-2
size: .
V: TRBV7-8
CDR3: CASSLWAGGDTGELFF
DNA: TGTGCCAGCAGCTTATGGGCAGGGGGAGACACCGGGGAGCTGTTTTTT

D: TRBD1
J: TRBJ2-7
size: few
V: TRBV15
CDR3: CATSSRGPGYEQYF
DNA: TGTGCCACCAGCAGCAGGGGGCCTGGCTACGAGCAGTACTTC

D: .
J: TRBJ1-1
size: .
V: TRBV19
CDR3: CASRIRGENTEAFF
DNA: TGTGCCAGTAGGATCAGGGGTGAAAACACTGAAGCTTTCTTT

D: .
J: TRBJ2-1
size: once
V: TRBV6-1
CDR3: CASSEVVSNEQFF
DNA: TGTGCCAGCAGTGAAGTGGTCAGCAATGAGCAGTTCTTC

D: .
J: TRBJ1-2
size: .
V: TRBV28
CDR3: CASSSTGNRAGYTF
DNA: TGTGCCAGCAGTTCTACAGGGAACAGGGCTGGCTACACCTTC

D: .
J: TRBJ1-5
size: .
V: TRBV28
CDR3: CASSRDTSNQPQHF
DNA: TGTGCCAGCAGCCGGGACACCAGCAATCAGCCCCAGCATTTT

D: .
J: TRBJ1-6
size: .
V: TRBV6-2/TRBV6-3
CDR3: CASSYEGSYNSPLHF
DNA: TGTGCCAGCAGTTACGAGGGTTCCTATAATTCACCCCTCCACTTT

D: .
J: TRBJ2-3
size: .
V: TRBV6-4
CDR3: CASSPLTDTDTQYF
DNA: TGTGCCAGCAGCCCCTTGACAGATACAGATACGCAGTATTTT

D: TRBD2
J: TRBJ2-3
size: .
V: TRBV18
CDR3: CASSPSGSRRDTQYF
DNA: TGTGCCAGCTCACCAAGCGGGAGTAGAAGAGATACGCAGTATTTT

D: .
J: TRBJ1-4
size: .
V: TRBV7-2
CDR3: CASSLVVAAATNEKLFF
DNA: TGTGCCAGCAGCTTAGTGGTAGCAGCTGCAACTAATGAAAAACTGTTTTTT

D: .
J: TRBJ2-7
size: few
V: TRBV6-6
CDR3: CASSFRDIDEQYF
DNA: TGTGCCAGCAGCTTCCGGGACATAGACGAGCAGTACTTC

D: .
J: TRBJ2-3
size: .
V: TRBV28
CDR3: CASSPMVVNADTQYF
DNA: TGTGCCAGCAGCCCTATGGTGGTTAATGCAGATACGCAGTATTTT

D: .
J: TRBJ1-1
size: medium-sized
V: TRBV10-3
CDR3: CAIMRPNTEAFF
DNA: TGTGCCATCATGAGGCCGAACACTGAAGCTTTCTTT

D: .
J: TRBJ2-2
size: .
V: TRBV9
CDR3: CASSLRPPGLNTGELFF
DNA: TGTGCCAGCAGCCTCAGACCCCCGGGACTCAACACCGGGGAGCTGTTTTTT

D: TRBD1
J: TRBJ2-3
size: .
V: TRBV24-1
CDR3: CATSDFGQGTDTQYF
DNA: TGTGCCACCAGTGATTTTGGACAGGGCACAGATACGCAGTATTTT

D: TRBD2
J: TRBJ2-1
size: .
V: TRBV5-1
CDR3: CASSLEVPSGMINEQFF
DNA: TGCGCCAGCAGCTTGGAGGTCCCTAGCGGGATGATCAATGAGCAGTTCTTC

D: .
J: TRBJ1-5
size: few
V: TRBV5-6
CDR3: CASTISGVRGQPQHF
DNA: TGTGCCAGCACCATCTCGGGGGTTCGGGGCCAGCCCCAGCATTTT

D: TRBD2
J: TRBJ2-4
size: .
V: TRBV7-8
CDR3: CASRRARAGAKNIQYF
DNA: TGTGCCAGCAGGAGAGCCAGGGCGGGAGCGAAAAACATTCAGTACTTC

D: .
J: TRBJ1-2
size: .
V: TRBV28
CDR3: CASIPDGDYLRHYGYTF
DNA: TGTGCCAGCATACCGGACGGGGACTACCTACGTCATTATGGCTACACCTTC

D: TRBD1
J: TRBJ1-4
size: few
V: TRBV4-1
CDR3: CASRRTGQGDEKLFF
DNA: TGCGCCAGCAGGAGGACGGGACAGGGCGATGAAAAACTGTTTTTT

D: TRBD2
J: TRBJ2-7
size: .
V: TRBV5-1
CDR3: CASSLDRAGVTYEQYF
DNA: TGCGCCAGCAGCTTGGACCGAGCGGGAGTGACCTACGAGCAGTACTTC

D: TRBD2
J: TRBJ2-2
size: .
V: TRBV13
CDR3: CASSLQRESTGELFF
DNA: TGTGCCAGCAGCTTACAGCGGGAGTCCACCGGGGAGCTGTTTTTT

D: .
J: TRBJ2-7
size: few
V: TRBV7-9
CDR3: CASSSSGWYYEQYF
DNA: TGTGCCAGCAGCTCGTCAGGGTGGTACTACGAGCAGTACTTC

D: TRBD1
J: TRBJ1-1
size: .
V: TRBV7-9
CDR3: CASSLVQGNTEAFF
DNA: TGTGCCAGCAGCTTAGTACAGGGGAATACTGAAGCTTTCTTT

D: .
J: TRBJ2-7
size: .
V: TRBV29-1
CDR3: CSVEGYRDEDEQYF
DNA: TGCAGCGTTGAAGGCTACAGGGACGAGGACGAGCAGTACTTC

D: .
J: TRBJ2-7
size: .
V: TRBV28
CDR3: CATLSGTREQYF
DNA: TGTGCCACCCTCTCCGGGACTCGCGAGCAGTACTTC

D: .
J: TRBJ2-3
size: once
V: TRBV19
CDR3: CASSIGARDTQYF
DNA: TGTGCCAGTAGTATAGGGGCCCGGGATACGCAGTATTTT

D: .
J: TRBJ2-1
size: once
V: TRBV11-3
CDR3: CASSSHGGLRAQFF
DNA: TGTGCCAGCAGCTCCCATGGGGGGTTGAGAGCGCAGTTCTTC

D: .
J: TRBJ2-5
size: .
V: TRBV6-1
CDR3: CASSGIAGSFRETQYF
DNA: TGTGCCAGCAGTGGAATAGCAGGGTCTTTCCGTGAGACCCAGTACTTC

D: TRBD2
J: TRBJ2-7
size: few
V: TRBV6-5
CDR3: CASSYSSGPAYEQYF
DNA: TGTGCCAGCAGTTACAGTAGCGGGCCCGCCTACGAGCAGTACTTC

D: TRBD2
J: TRBJ2-5
size: .
V: TRBV4-1
CDR3: CASSLGTSGFQETQYF
DNA: TGCGCCAGCAGCCTTGGGACTAGCGGGTTCCAAGAGACCCAGTACTTC

D: .
J: TRBJ1-1
size: .
V: TRBV4-1
CDR3: CASSQDGQVSNTEAFF
DNA: TGCGCCAGCAGCCAAGATGGGCAGGTATCGAACACTGAAGCTTTCTTT

D: .
J: TRBJ2-5
size: .
V: TRBV12-3/TRBV12-4
CDR3: CASSFRETQYF
DNA: TGTGCCAGCAGTTTCAGGGAGACCCAGTACTTC

D: .
J: TRBJ1-1
size: few
V: TRBV25-1
CDR3: CASSETVGNTEAFF
DNA: TGTGCCAGCAGTGAAACAGTTGGGAACACTGAAGCTTTCTTT

D: .
J: TRBJ1-5
size: .
V: TRBV14
CDR3: CASSRGGGQQPQHF
DNA: TGTGCCAGCAGCCGAGGGGGGGGCCAACAGCCCCAGCATTTT

D: .
J: TRBJ2-7
size: .
V: TRBV28
CDR3: CASRETVHQYF
DNA: TGTGCCAGCAGAGAGACAGTCCATCAGTACTTC

D: TRBD2
J: TRBJ2-1
size: .
V: TRBV4-1
CDR3: CASSQMVAGIPHSYNEQFF
DNA: TGCGCCAGCAGCCAAATGGTAGCGGGAATACCTCACTCCTACAATGAGCAGTTCTTC

D: TRBD1
J: TRBJ1-2
size: .
V: TRBV18
CDR3: CASSGTGYFFNYGYTF
DNA: TGTGCCAGCTCCGGGACAGGGTATTTTTTTAACTATGGCTACACCTTC

D: .
J: TRBJ2-3
size: .
V: TRBV19
CDR3: CASSSTGQGTQYF
DNA: TGTGCCAGTAGCTCTACAGGGCAGGGTACGCAGTATTTT

D: .
J: TRBJ2-1
size: .
V: TRBV6-5
CDR3: CASSRSDLGEQFF
DNA: TGTGCCAGCAGCCGGTCCGACCTAGGCGAGCAGTTCTTC

D: .
J: TRBJ2-7
size: once
V: TRBV5-4
CDR3: CASSLASGSSYEQYF
DNA: TGTGCCAGCAGCTTGGCCTCAGGAAGCTCCTACGAGCAGTACTTC